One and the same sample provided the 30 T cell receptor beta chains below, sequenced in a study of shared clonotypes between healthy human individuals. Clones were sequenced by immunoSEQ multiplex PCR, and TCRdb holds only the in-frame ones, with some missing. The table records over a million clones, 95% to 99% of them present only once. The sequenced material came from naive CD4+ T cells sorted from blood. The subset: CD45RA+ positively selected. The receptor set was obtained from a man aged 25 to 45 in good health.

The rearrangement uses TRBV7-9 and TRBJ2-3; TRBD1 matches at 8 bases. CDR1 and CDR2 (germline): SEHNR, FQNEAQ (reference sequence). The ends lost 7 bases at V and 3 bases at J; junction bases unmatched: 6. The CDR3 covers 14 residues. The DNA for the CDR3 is TGTGCCAGCACCCGGACAGGGTCTACAGATACGCAGTATTTT. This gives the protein CASTRTGSTDTQYF.

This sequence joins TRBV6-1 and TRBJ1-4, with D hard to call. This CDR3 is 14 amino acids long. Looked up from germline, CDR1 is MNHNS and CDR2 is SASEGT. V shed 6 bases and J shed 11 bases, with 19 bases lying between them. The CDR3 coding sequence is TGTGCCAGCAGGCCCTTAAGGGAGGCCGGGAAACTGTTTTTT. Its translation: CASRPLREAGKLFF.

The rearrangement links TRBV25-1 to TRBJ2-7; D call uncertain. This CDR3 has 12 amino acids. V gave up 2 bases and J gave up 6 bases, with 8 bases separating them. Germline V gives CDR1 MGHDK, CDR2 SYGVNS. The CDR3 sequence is CASSERLSEQYF. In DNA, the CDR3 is TGTGCCAGCAGTGAACGCCTCTCCGAGCAGTACTTC.

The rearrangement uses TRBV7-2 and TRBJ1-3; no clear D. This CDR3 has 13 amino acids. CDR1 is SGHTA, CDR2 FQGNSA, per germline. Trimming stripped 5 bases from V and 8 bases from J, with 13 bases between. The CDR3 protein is CASSPGSGDTIYF. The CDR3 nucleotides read TGTGCCAGCAGCCCCGGCTCAGGAGACACCATATATTTT.

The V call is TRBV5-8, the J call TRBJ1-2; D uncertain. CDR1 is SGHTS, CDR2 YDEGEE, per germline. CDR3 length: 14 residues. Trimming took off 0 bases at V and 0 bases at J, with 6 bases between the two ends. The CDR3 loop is CASSLAGSNYGYTF. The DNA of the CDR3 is TGTGCCAGCAGCTTGGCTGGTTCTAACTATGGCTACACCTTC.

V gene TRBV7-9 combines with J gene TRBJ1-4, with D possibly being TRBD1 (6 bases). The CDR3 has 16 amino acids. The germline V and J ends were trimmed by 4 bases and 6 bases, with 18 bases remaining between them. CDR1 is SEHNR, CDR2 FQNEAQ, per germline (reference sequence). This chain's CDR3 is CASSYLSTGRDEKLFF. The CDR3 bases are TGTGCCAGCAGCTACCTCTCGACAGGACGCGATGAAAAACTGTTTTTT.

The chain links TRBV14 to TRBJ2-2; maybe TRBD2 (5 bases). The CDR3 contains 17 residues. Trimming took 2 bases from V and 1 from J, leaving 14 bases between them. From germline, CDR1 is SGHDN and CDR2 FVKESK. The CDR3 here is CASSQPRGTRNTGELFF. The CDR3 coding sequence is TGTGCCAGCAGCCAACCTCGGGGTACAAGGAACACCGGGGAGCTGTTTTTT.

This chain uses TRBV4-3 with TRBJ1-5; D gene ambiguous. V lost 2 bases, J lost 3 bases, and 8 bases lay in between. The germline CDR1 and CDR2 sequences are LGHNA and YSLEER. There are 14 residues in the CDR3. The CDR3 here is CASSQLVFNQPQHF. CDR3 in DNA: TGCGCCAGCAGCCAACTGGTCTTCAATCAGCCCCAGCATTTT.

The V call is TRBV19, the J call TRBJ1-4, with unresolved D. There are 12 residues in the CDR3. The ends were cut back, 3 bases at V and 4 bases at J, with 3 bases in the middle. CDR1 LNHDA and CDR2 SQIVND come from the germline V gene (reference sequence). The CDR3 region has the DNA TGTGCCAGTAGTATTCTTAATGAAAAACTGTTTTTT. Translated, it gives CASSILNEKLFF. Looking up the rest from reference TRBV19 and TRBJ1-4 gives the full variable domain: DGGITQSPKYLFRKEGQNVTLSCEQNLNHDAMYWYRQDPGQGLRLIYYSQIVNDFQKGDIAEGYSVSREKKESFPLTVTSAQKNPTAFYLCASSILNEKLFFGSGTQLSVL.

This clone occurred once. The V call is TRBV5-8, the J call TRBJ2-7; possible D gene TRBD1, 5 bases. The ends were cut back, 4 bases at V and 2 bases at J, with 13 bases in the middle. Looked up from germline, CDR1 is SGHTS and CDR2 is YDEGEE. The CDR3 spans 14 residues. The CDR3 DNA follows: TGTGCCAGCAGCCCCAGGGAAAAACCCTACGAGCAGTACTTC. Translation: CASSPREKPYEQYF.

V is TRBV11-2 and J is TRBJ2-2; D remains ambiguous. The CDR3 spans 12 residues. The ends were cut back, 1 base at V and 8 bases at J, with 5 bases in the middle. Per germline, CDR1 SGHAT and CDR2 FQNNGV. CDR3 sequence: CASSLVVGELFF. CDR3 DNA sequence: TGTGCCAGCAGCTTAGTCGTAGGGGAGCTGTTTTTT.

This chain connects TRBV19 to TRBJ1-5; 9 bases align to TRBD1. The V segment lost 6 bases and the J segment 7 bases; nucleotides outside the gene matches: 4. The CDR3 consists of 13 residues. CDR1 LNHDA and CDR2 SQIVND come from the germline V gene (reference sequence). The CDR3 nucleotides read TGTGCCAGTAGCCAGACAGGGGGACAGCCCCAGCATTTT. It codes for CASSQTGGQPQHF.

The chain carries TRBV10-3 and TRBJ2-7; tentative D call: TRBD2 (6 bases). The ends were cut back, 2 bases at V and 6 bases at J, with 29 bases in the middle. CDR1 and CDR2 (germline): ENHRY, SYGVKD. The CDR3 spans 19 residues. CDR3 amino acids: CAISEPTSAGTPRNVEQYF. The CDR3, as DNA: TGTGCCATCAGTGAGCCCACCTCAGCCGGGACTCCGAGGAATGTCGAGCAGTACTTC.

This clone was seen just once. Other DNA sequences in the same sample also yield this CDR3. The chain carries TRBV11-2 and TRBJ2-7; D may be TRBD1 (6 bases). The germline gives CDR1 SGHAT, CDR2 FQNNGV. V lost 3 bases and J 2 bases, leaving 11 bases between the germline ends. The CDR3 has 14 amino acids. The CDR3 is CASSFRDTAYEQYF. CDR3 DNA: TGTGCCAGCAGCTTTAGGGACACCGCCTACGAGCAGTACTTC.

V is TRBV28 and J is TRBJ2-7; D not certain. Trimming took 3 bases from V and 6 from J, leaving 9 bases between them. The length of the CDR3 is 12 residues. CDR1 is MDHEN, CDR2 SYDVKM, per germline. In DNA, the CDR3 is TGTGCCAGCAGTTTGATCGGCCGCGAGCAGTACTTC. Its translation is CASSLIGREQYF.

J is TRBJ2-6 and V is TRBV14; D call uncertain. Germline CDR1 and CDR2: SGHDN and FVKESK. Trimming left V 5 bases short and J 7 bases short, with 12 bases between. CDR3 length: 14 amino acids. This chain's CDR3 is CASSFDFLANVLTF. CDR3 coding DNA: TGTGCCAGCAGCTTCGACTTCCTTGCCAACGTCCTGACTTTC.

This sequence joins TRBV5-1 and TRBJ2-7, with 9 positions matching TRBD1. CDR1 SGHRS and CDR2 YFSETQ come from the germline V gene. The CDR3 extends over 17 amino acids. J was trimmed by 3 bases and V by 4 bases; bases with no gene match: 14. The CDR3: CASSQSASGQGSYEQYF. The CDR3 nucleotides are TGCGCCAGCAGCCAAAGTGCGTCGGGACAGGGAAGCTACGAGCAGTACTTC.

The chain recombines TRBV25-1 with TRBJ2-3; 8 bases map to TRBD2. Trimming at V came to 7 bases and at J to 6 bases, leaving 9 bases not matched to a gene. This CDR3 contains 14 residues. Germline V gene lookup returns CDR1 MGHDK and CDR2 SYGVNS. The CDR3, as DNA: TGTGCCAGCATGACTAGCGCGCTTGTGGATACGCAGTATTTT. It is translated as CASMTSALVDTQYF.

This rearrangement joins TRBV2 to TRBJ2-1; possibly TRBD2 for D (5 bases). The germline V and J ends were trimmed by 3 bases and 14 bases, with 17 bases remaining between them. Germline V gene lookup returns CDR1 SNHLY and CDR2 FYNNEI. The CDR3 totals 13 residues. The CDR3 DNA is TGTGCCAGCAGTGATAGAAGGACTGCCGATGAGTTCTTC. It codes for CASSDRRTADEFF.

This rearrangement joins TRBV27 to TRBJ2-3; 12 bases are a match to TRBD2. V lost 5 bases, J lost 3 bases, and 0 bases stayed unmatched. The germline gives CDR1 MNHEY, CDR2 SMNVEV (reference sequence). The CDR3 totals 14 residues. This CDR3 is CASSGLAGTDTQYF. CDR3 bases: TGTGCCAGCAGTGGACTAGCGGGAACAGATACGCAGTATTTT.

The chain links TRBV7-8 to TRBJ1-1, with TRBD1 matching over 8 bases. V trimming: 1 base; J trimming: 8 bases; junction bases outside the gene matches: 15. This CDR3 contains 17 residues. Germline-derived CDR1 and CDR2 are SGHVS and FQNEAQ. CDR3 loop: CASSLEWAGGIMGEAFF. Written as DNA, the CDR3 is TGTGCCAGCAGCTTAGAGTGGGCAGGGGGCATTATGGGAGAAGCTTTCTTT.

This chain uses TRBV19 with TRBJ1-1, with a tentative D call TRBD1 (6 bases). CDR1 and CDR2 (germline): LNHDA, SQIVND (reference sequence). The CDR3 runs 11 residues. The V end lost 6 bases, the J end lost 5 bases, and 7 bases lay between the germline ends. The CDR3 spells CASRRGTEAFF. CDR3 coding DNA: TGTGCCAGTAGGAGGGGGACTGAAGCTTTCTTT. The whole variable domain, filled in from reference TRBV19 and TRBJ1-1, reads DGGITQSPKYLFRKEGQNVTLSCEQNLNHDAMYWYRQDPGQGLRLIYYSQIVNDFQKGDIAEGYSVSREKKESFPLTVTSAQKNPTAFYLCASRRGTEAFFGQGTRLTVV.

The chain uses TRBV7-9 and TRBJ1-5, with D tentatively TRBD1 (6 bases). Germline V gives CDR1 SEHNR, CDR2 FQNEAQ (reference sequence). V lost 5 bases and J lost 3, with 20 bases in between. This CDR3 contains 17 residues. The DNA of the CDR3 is TGTGCCAGCAGCCTTTTTCCAGGGGCAGGGGACAATCAGCCCCAGCATTTT. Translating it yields CASSLFPGAGDNQPQHF.

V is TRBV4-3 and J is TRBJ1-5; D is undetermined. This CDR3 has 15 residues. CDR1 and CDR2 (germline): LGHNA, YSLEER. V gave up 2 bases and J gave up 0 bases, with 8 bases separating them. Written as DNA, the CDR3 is TGCGCCAGCAGCCAACGGAGGGATAGCAATCAGCCCCAGCATTTT. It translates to CASSQRRDSNQPQHF.

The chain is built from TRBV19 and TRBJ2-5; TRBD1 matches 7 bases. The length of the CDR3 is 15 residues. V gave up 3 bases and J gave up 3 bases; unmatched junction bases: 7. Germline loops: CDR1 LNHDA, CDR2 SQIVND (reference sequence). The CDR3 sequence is CASSIARGPKETQYF. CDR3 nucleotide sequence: TGTGCCAGTAGTATCGCAAGGGGGCCTAAAGAGACCCAGTACTTC.

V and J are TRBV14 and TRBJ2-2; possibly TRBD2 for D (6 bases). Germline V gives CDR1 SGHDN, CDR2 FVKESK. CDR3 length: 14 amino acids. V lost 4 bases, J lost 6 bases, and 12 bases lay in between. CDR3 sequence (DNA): TGTGCCAGCAGCCTCACACTAGCCCCCGGGGAGCTGTTTTTT. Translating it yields CASSLTLAPGELFF.

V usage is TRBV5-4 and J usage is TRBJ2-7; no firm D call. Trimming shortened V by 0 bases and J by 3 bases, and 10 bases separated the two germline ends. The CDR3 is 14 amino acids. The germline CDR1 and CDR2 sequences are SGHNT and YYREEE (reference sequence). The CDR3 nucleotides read TGTGCCAGCAGCTTGGTAGACGGAAACTACGAGCAGTACTTC. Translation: CASSLVDGNYEQYF. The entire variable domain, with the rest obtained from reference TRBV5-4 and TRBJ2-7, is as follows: ETGVTQSPTHLIKTRGQQVTLRCSSQSGHNTVSWYQQALGQGPQFIFQYYREEENGRGNFPPRFSGLQFPNYSSELNVNALELDDSALYLCASSLVDGNYEQYFGPGTRLTVT.

CDR3: CASSSRLGTEAFF. DNA for the CDR3: TGTGCCAGCAGCTCTCGGTTGGGCACTGAAGCTTTCTTT. The V call is TRBV14, the J call TRBJ1-1; no reliable D call. Germline assignment: CDR1 SGHDN and CDR2 FVKESK. The CDR3 contains 13 residues. With 5 bases removed from V and 4 bases from J, the gap between germline ends came to 11 bases. Drawing the rest from reference TRBV14 and TRBJ1-1, the complete variable domain is EAGVTQFPSHSVIEKGQTVTLRCDPISGHDNLYWYRRVMGKEIKFLLHFVKESKQDESGMPNNRFLAERTGGTYSTLKVQPAELEDSGVYFCASSSRLGTEAFFGQGTRLTVV.

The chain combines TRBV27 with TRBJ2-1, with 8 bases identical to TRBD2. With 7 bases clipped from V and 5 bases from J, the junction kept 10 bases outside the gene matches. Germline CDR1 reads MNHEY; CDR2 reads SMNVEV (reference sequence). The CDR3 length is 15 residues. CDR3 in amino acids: CASIPWTSKNNEQFF. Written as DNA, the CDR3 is TGTGCCAGCATTCCCTGGACTAGCAAAAACAATGAGCAGTTCTTC.

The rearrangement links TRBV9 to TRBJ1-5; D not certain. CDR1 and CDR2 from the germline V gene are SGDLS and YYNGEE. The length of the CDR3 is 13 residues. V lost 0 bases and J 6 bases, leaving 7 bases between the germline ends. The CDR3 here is CASSVELGQPQHF. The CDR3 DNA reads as TGTGCCAGCAGCGTAGAGTTGGGTCAGCCCCAGCATTTT.